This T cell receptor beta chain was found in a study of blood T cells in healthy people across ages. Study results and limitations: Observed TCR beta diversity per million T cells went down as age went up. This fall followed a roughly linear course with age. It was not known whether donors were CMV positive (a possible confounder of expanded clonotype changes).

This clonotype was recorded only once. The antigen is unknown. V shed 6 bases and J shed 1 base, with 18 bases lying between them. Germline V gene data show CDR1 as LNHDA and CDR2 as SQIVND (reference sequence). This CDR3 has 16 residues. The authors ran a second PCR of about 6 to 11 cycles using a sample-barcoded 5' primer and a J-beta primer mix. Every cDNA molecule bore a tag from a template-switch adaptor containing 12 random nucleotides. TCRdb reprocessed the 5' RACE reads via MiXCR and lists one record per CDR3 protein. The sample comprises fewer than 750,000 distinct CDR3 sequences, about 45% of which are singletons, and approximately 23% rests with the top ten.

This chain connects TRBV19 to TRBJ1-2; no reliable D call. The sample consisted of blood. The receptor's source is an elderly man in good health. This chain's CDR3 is CASRNGRSPFNYGYTF. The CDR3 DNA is TGTGCCAGTAGGAACGGACGGAGCCCGTTTAACTATGGCTACACCTTC. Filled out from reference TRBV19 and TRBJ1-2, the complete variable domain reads DGGITQSPKYLFRKEGQNVTLSCEQNLNHDAMYWYRQDPGQGLRLIYYSQIVNDFQKGDIAEGYSVSREKKESFPLTVTSAQKNPTAFYLCASRNGRSPFNYGYTFGSGTRLTVV.